The T cell receptor beta chain described here comes from a study of follicular helper T cells after annual influenza vaccination. Sequenced by immunoSEQ multiplex PCR; TCRdb stores in-frame clones only, minus some. Among thousands of clones listed, 82% were seen once. This clone was seen once. Noted time point: 2015-2016 season, pre-vaccination. Community-dwelling subjects without influenza vaccination in the prior 6 months were enrolled. V lost 5 bases, J lost 9 bases, and 13 bases stayed unmatched. The CDR3 sequence is 15 residues long. From germline, CDR1 is ENHRY and CDR2 SYGVKD. This clonotype was sampled from an adult who received the influenza vaccine. This chain connects TRBV10-3 to TRBJ2-1; TRBD1 agrees at 7 bases. The sample in question was CXCR5+ CD38- circulating T follicular helper cells from blood, obtained on the day of influenza vaccination. The subset is: circulating Tfh, non-naive CD4+CXCR5+PD-1+ (ICOS+CD38+ or ICOS-CD38-). The CDR3 region has the DNA TGTGCCATCAGTACTTCCCCGGGACAGTCGATTGAGCAGTTCTTC. Amino acids: CAISTSPGQSIEQFF.